This T cell receptor beta chain comes out of a study of CD8+ T cells in alopecia areata. Whole-study context: Oral tofacitinib, 5 to 10 mg twice daily, was given in an open-label trial.

Whole-study results and caveats: Sequencing of scalp tissue also captures the resident alphabeta T cells of normal skin. Relative to normal scalp, lesional scalp, especially alopecia totalis/universalis, showed higher clonality.

cDNA serving as the sequencing template came from extracted, reverse transcribed RNA. TCRdb keeps only in-frame clones here, not all; method: immunoSEQ multiplex PCR. This table holds approximately 180,000 clones, around 63% found once. Turning to this clone: What it binds is not known.

The receptor's source is a human donor with alopecia areata. The sample in question was CD4+ T cells sorted from blood, obtained at week 0.

The CDR3 here is CSVEVTVGELFF. CDR3 DNA sequence: TGCAGCGTTGAGGTGACAGTCGGGGAGCTGTTTTTT. This chain joins TRBV29-1 and TRBJ2-2; D possibly corresponds to TRBD1 (5 bases). This CDR3 has 12 residues. V gave up 3 bases and J gave up 7 bases, with 9 bases separating them. In germline, CDR1 is SQVTM, CDR2 ANQGSEA.